These 15 T cell receptor beta chains came from one sample sequenced in a study of blood T cell repertoires in COVID-19. TCRdb's copy holds only in-frame clones and misses some; the assay was immunoSEQ multiplex PCR. The sample has about 270,000 clones, 70% to 90% seen once. Sample: PBMCs or T cells enriched from blood (not recorded which). All receptors derive from a woman aged 30 to 39 with acute COVID-19.

This sequence joins TRBV28 and TRBJ2-1, with TRBD2 matching over 8 bases. The CDR3 extends over 16 amino acids. Looked up from germline, CDR1 is MDHEN and CDR2 is SYDVKM. Trimming took 5 bases from V and 1 from J; bases not matched to a gene: 7. DNA for the CDR3: TGTGCCAGCAGTCCCGCGATAGCGGGATCCTACAATGAGCAGTTCTTC. This codes for CASSPAIAGSYNEQFF. Full variable domain (missing parts from reference TRBV28 and TRBJ2-1): DVKVTQSSRYLVKRTGEKVFLECVQDMDHENMFWYRQDPGLGLRLIYFSYDVKMKEKGDIPEGYSVSREKKERFSLILESASTNQTSMYLCASSPAIAGSYNEQFFGPGTRLTVL.

The chain couples TRBV6-2 or TRBV6-3 to TRBJ2-1; D uncertain. Trimming removed 0 bases from V and 6 bases from J, with 6 bases in between. This CDR3 spans 13 amino acids. CDR1 and CDR2 (germline): MNHEY, SVGEGT. The CDR3 sequence: CASSYSNSNEQFF. In DNA form, the CDR3 reads TGTGCCAGCAGTTACTCGAACTCCAATGAGCAGTTCTTC.

Written as DNA, the CDR3 is TGTGCCAGCAGTTTACACGGGAGGGCCAATCTTGCGCAGTATTTT. Its protein is CASSLHGRANLAQYF. This chain connects TRBV28 to TRBJ2-3; TRBD2 matches at 8 bases. With 2 bases clipped from V and 10 bases from J, the junction kept 11 bases outside the gene matches. Germline V gives CDR1 MDHEN, CDR2 SYDVKM. The CDR3 length is 15 residues.

This clone appeared a few times. V usage is TRBV11-3 and J usage is TRBJ1-1; D might be TRBD1 (6 bases). V lost 5 bases and J 6 bases, leaving 10 bases between the germline ends. Germline V gene lookup returns CDR1 SGHNT and CDR2 YENEEA. The CDR3 extends over 12 amino acids. CDR3 in DNA: TGTGCCAGCAGCGCAGAGGGGGCTGAAGCTTTCTTT. Its protein is CASSAEGAEAFF.

V gene TRBV16 combines with J gene TRBJ1-5; D gene uncertain. Trimming took off 10 bases at V and 6 bases at J, with 16 bases between the two ends. Germline V gene lookup returns CDR1 KGHSY and CDR2 FQNENV. The CDR3 runs to 13 residues. CDR3 nucleotides: TGTGCCACGAGAAGGGATGAGGGTCAGCCCCAGCATTTT. Its translation is CATRRDEGQPQHF.

V gene TRBV6-2 or TRBV6-3 combines with J gene TRBJ2-2; no firm D call. The CDR3 totals 16 residues. V was shortened by 0 bases and J by 6 bases, with 14 bases between the two germline ends. In germline, CDR1 is MNHEY, CDR2 SVGEGT. CDR3 amino acids: CASSYSKLDLSGELFF. The DNA for the CDR3 is TGTGCCAGCAGTTACTCGAAGTTAGATCTCTCCGGGGAGCTGTTTTTT.

This clone has only one observation. The J gene is TRBJ1-2, the V gene TRBV19; TRBD1 might be the D (5 bases). The CDR3 extends over 13 amino acids. Germline lookup yields CDR1 LNHDA and CDR2 SQIVND (reference sequence). V was pared by 3 bases and J by 4 bases, with 9 bases between. The CDR3 sequence is CASSILGPYGYTF. The CDR3 nucleotides are TGTGCCAGTAGTATCTTGGGGCCCTATGGCTACACCTTC.

This chain links TRBV7-3 with TRBJ2-3; TRBD1 agrees at 7 bases. V lost 5 bases and J lost 4; bases outside the gene matches: 6. CDR1 is SGHTA and CDR2 is FQGTGA in the germline V gene. The CDR3 loop spans 14 amino acids. Here the CDR3 reads CASSPRQGSDTQYF. The CDR3 DNA is TGTGCCAGCAGCCCCCGACAGGGTTCAGATACGCAGTATTTT.

The CDR3 DNA sequence: TGCGCCAGCAGCTTGCAAGGGGTACAGACTAACTATGGCTACACCTTC. Its translation is CASSLQGVQTNYGYTF. The chain combines TRBV5-1 with TRBJ1-2, with D maybe TRBD1 (5 bases). Germline V CDR1 and CDR2: SGHRS, YFSETQ. V was pared by 1 base and J by 0 bases, with 13 bases between. This CDR3 region has 16 residues.

The V call is TRBV6-5, the J call TRBJ2-7; a weak D match, TRBD1 (5 bases). This CDR3 has 14 amino acids. The V end lost 5 bases, the J end lost 6 bases, and 17 bases lay between the germline ends. Germline CDR1 is MNHEY and CDR2 is SVGAGI. CDR3 DNA: TGTGCCAGCAGTAAGCGCGAACCAGGGCGCGAGCAGTACTTC. Translating it yields CASSKREPGREQYF.

The V and J genes are TRBV10-2 and TRBJ2-1, with 11 positions matching TRBD2. Germline V lookup: CDR1 WSHSY, CDR2 SAAADI. This CDR3 comprises 15 residues. V lost 4 bases to trimming and J lost 1 base; unmatched junction nucleotides: 0. This CDR3 is CASSVAGGSYNEQFF. The CDR3, as DNA: TGCGCCAGCAGTGTAGCGGGAGGGTCCTACAATGAGCAGTTCTTC.

V gene TRBV25-1 combines with J gene TRBJ2-1, with D possibly TRBD1 on 6 matching bases. The V end lost 7 bases, the J end lost 0 bases, and 13 bases lay between the germline ends. Germline CDR1 MGHDK, CDR2 SYGVNS. The CDR3 extends over 15 amino acids. The DNA of the CDR3 is TGTGCCAGCACGGACAGCGCCAGCTCCTACAATGAGCAGTTCTTC. This codes for CASTDSASSYNEQFF.

The chain couples TRBV15 to TRBJ2-1, with TRBD1 matching over 7 bases. V gave up 0 bases and J gave up 4 bases; unmatched junction bases: 6. Germline V gene lookup returns CDR1 LNHNV and CDR2 YYDKDF (reference sequence). The CDR3 length is 16 residues. The DNA of the CDR3 is TGTGCCACCAGCAGAGATTTGGGGACAGCTTACAATGAGCAGTTCTTC. Encoded protein: CATSRDLGTAYNEQFF.

This clone has a single count. Mismatch with germline at one junction end may stem from a read error. This chain links TRBV7-2 with TRBJ2-3, with TRBD2 identical over 11 bases. CDR3 length: 16 amino acids. Germline V lookup: CDR1 SGHTA, CDR2 FQGNSA. The DNA of the CDR3 is TGTGCCAGCAGCCTACTAGCGGGAGATCCCAGCCCGGGGCCGGATTTT. The encoded protein is CASSLLAGDPSPGPDF.

The chain employs TRBV9 and TRBJ2-2, with 7 bases matching TRBD2. V lost 9 bases to trimming and J lost 3 bases; unmatched junction nucleotides: 11. Per the germline V gene, CDR1 is SGDLS and CDR2 is YYNGEE. The CDR3 length is 15 residues. The CDR3 region is CATSAGVSDTGELFF. DNA for the CDR3: TGTGCCACCTCCGCGGGAGTGTCGGACACCGGGGAGCTGTTTTTT.